This paragraph covers one T cell receptor beta chain sequence. These data originate in a study of long-term antiretroviral therapy in people with HIV. Survey level was the resolution at which the v3.0 immunoSEQ assay ran. Profiling relied on immunoSEQ multiplex PCR, and the TCRdb table lists in-frame clones only, not all of them. The data hold over 20,000 clones, with 84% observed a single time. Sequencing used unsorted PBMCs, obtained 0.1 years before starting antiretroviral therapy. The source is a man between 18 and 29 years old with HIV.

CDR3: CASRDSYTNTGELFF. As DNA, the CDR3 is TGTGCCAGTCGGGACAGTTATACGAACACCGGGGAGCTGTTTTTT. The J gene is TRBJ2-2, the V gene TRBV6-5; 7 bases map to TRBD1. This CDR3 has 15 amino acids. V shed 9 bases, J shed 0 bases, and the junction held 7 bases outside the gene matches. CDR1 and CDR2 (germline): MNHEY, SVGAGI.